The clone carrying this T cell receptor (beta chain) came up a few times. As yet, its antigen is unknown. The entry originates in a study of siplizumab effects on memory and regulatory T cells. Points from the study as a whole: Most proliferating CD4+ or CD8+ clones, roughly 80-96%, had no naive or memory assignment. Alloreactive sequences from unstimulated CD4+ memory cells fell significantly with siplizumab. Apparently key alloresponse contributors, naive T cells also seemed more diverse than memory cells.

With V trimmed by 8 bases and J by 5 bases, 10 bases remained unmatched. The CDR3 covers 14 residues. Germline V lookup: CDR1 MNHNY, CDR2 SVGAGI (reference sequence). Assayed TCR templates numbered 90,000 to 100,000 for each sample. Produced via immunoSEQ multiplex PCR; TCRdb's table is partial and in-frame only. The top ten clones hold roughly 1.5% of a sample with about 120,000 clones, about 94% of them seen once. The rearrangement joins TRBV6-6 to TRBJ1-2; TRBD1 agrees at 8 bases. This TCR came from a human donor in good health. The specimen was non-Treg CD4+ T cells sorted from blood. DNA for the CDR3: TGTGCCAGCCGACGAACAGGGGGTCTTTATGGCTACACCTTC. It is translated as CASRRTGGLYGYTF.